This passage covers 6 T cell receptor beta chains from one sample sequenced in a study of regulatory T cells in long-lasting Graves disease. Time point specified: newly diagnosed GD, antithyroid drugs for less than 3 months. Generation of the TCR library employed RNA extracted from PBMCs. Arm-PCR of CDR3 regions and iRepertoire HTBI primers were used to build TCR beta libraries. Via MiXCR, TCRdb re-called the multiplex PCR reads, giving one row per CDR3 protein. The data hold 380,000 or so distinct CDR3 sequences, with around 15% observed a single time. This same sample was also part of a study on T cells in Graves' hyperthyroidism and ophthalmopathy.

Here the sequenced sample was peripheral blood mononuclear cells (PBMCs), taken at new diagnosis, from a patient treated with antithyroid drugs. The source of these receptors is a woman aged 18-30 years with Graves disease.

This clonotype was detected many times. A read error is possible here, since a much larger clone lies one base away. This rearrangement joins TRBV7-9 to TRBJ2-7, with unresolved D. Per the germline V gene, CDR1 is SEHNR and CDR2 is FQNEAQ (reference sequence). V was pared by 7 bases and J by 1 base, with 5 bases between. The CDR3 runs to 11 residues. CDR3 protein: CASTGSYEQYF. DNA of the CDR3: TGTGCCAGCACCGGGTCCTACGAGCAGTACTTC.

This clonotype has a count of ten or more. The chain uses TRBV9 and TRBJ2-5, with D maybe TRBD2 (6 bases). CDR3 size: 14 residues. In germline, CDR1 is SGDLS, CDR2 YYNGEE. The V end lost 0 bases, the J end lost 1 base, and 7 bases lay between the germline ends. The CDR3 loop is CASSVGDSQETQYF. DNA of the CDR3: TGTGCCAGCAGCGTAGGGGACTCCCAAGAGACCCAGTACTTC.

The V call is TRBV3-1, the J call TRBJ2-3; 10 nucleotides line up with TRBD2. Looked up from germline, CDR1 is LGHDT and CDR2 is YNNKEL (reference sequence). The CDR3 contains 16 residues. V lost 5 bases and J lost 4; bases outside the gene matches: 9. The CDR3 sequence is CASSAYLAGVADTQYF. In nucleotides, the CDR3 is TGTGCCAGCAGCGCCTACCTAGCGGGGGTAGCAGATACGCAGTATTTT.

The V gene is TRBV28, the J gene TRBJ2-3; 12 bases line up with TRBD1. After removal of 5 bases from V and 3 bases from J, the junction contained 12 bases not matched to a gene. This CDR3 is built from 18 residues. CDR1 is MDHEN, CDR2 SYDVKM, per germline. The CDR3 sequence is CASSARGDRGRLTDTQYF. For the CDR3, the DNA is TGTGCCAGCAGTGCTAGGGGGGACAGGGGGCGGTTGACAGATACGCAGTATTTT.

V is TRBV18 and J is TRBJ2-5; possibly TRBD2 for D (5 bases). The V gene's germline CDR1 is KGHSH and CDR2 LQKENI. Trimming shortened V by 1 base and J by 5 bases, and 8 bases separated the two germline ends. This CDR3 is 13 amino acids long. The CDR3 is CASSPRETETQYF. The CDR3 DNA follows: TGTGCCAGCTCACCACGGGAGACGGAGACCCAGTACTTC.

This clonotype was detected a few times. This sequence joins TRBV29-1 and TRBJ1-2; TRBD1 aligns across 8 bases. The CDR3 is 12 residues long. The germline V gene encodes CDR1 SQVTM and CDR2 ANQGSEA. J lost 8 bases, V lost 2 bases, and 4 bases had no gene match. The CDR3 protein is CSVERTGLGYTF. CDR3 nucleotides: TGCAGCGTTGAAAGGACAGGGTTAGGCTACACCTTC.